Listed here are 30 T cell receptor beta chains from one sample, sequenced in a study of cytomegalovirus exposure and HLA in healthy donors. The study ran its PCR with 60 Vbeta and 13 Jbeta primers. Produced via immunoSEQ multiplex PCR; TCRdb's table is partial and in-frame only. This sample has 55,000 to 65,000 clones, with 75% to 85% found just once. The sample was PBMCs. The receptors shown here come from a male donor in good health and CMV-seronegative.

Only a few counts were recorded for this clone. The chain is built from TRBV30 and TRBJ2-1, with 8 bases that match TRBD2. Germline assignment: CDR1 GTSNPN and CDR2 SVGIG (reference sequence). Losses at the gene ends were 6 bases for V and 2 bases for J; bases not matched to a gene: 6. This CDR3 has 14 residues. The CDR3: CACNPGGPYNEQFF. In nucleotides, the CDR3 is TGTGCCTGTAACCCGGGGGGGCCCTACAATGAGCAGTTCTTC. Full variable domain (rest looked up from reference TRBV30 and TRBJ2-1): SQTIHQWPATLVQPVGSPLSLECTVEGTSNPNLYWYRQAAGRGLQLLFYSVGIGQISSEVPQNLSASRPQDRQFILSSKKLLLSDSGFYLCACNPGGPYNEQFFGPGTRLTVL.

The CDR3, as DNA: TGTGCCAGTAATCCGGGACACACGTATAATTCACCCCTCCACTTT. It yields the protein CASNPGHTYNSPLHF. The rearrangement uses TRBV19 and TRBJ1-6, with D tentatively TRBD1 (6 bases). CDR3 length: 15 amino acids. The V end was cut by 7 bases, the J end by 4 bases, with 14 bases between. Germline assignment: CDR1 LNHDA and CDR2 SQIVND (reference sequence).

The chain employs TRBV12-2 and TRBJ2-3; the table's D call of TRBD1 was not tested on the DNA. TRBV12-2 is noted as a pseudogene. There are 16 residues in the CDR3. This CDR3 reads CASRSRTASCTDTQYF. CDR3 coding DNA: TGTGCAAGTCGCTCAAGGACAGCCTCTTGCACAGATACGCAGTATTTT.

In regard to this clone: This CDR3 is also generated by other DNA sequences in the sample. The chain employs TRBV19 and TRBJ2-7, with 8 positions matching TRBD1. V dropped 5 bases and J dropped 0; count of bases not matched to a gene: 9. CDR1 LNHDA and CDR2 SQIVND come from the germline V gene (reference sequence). The length of the CDR3 is 16 residues. As DNA, the CDR3 is TGTGCCAGTAGTCTTCCACGTGGACAGGGCTCCTACGAGCAGTACTTC. It specifies CASSLPRGQGSYEQYF.

This clone has a handful of counts. This sequence joins TRBV5-6 and TRBJ1-2, with D possibly TRBD1 on 6 matching bases. The V gene's germline CDR1 is SGHDT and CDR2 YYEEEE. This CDR3 has 12 residues. The V gene lost 1 base and the J gene lost 8 bases, with 9 bases spanning the gap. CDR3 residues: CASSLYREGYTF. Here the CDR3 DNA reads TGTGCCAGCAGCTTGTACAGGGAAGGCTACACCTTC.

This clone was seen more than once but under ten times. CDR3 nucleotides: TGTGCCAGCAGCCAGACAGGGGGCGGTGGCTACACCTTC. Residues: CASSQTGGGGYTF. This chain uses TRBV2 with TRBJ1-2, with 10 bases matching TRBD1. Germline values: CDR1 SNHLY, CDR2 FYNNEI. The ends lost 6 bases at V and 7 bases at J; junction bases unmatched: 5. This CDR3 has 13 amino acids.

In this sample, this clone turned up a few times. The gene calls are TRBV4-3 and TRBJ1-6; TRBD1 aligns across 8 bases. V dropped 8 bases and J dropped 10; count of bases not matched to a gene: 10. From germline, CDR1 is LGHNA and CDR2 YSLEER. CDR3 length: 14 residues. The CDR3 protein is CASGLGQGRSPLHF. CDR3 sequence (DNA): TGCGCCAGCGGTCTCGGACAGGGCCGATCACCCCTCCACTTT.

The V and J genes are TRBV5-4 and TRBJ2-7; D may be TRBD1 (6 bases). The germline V and J ends were trimmed by 4 bases and 0 bases, with 17 bases remaining between them. Germline CDR1 SGHNT, CDR2 YYREEE (reference sequence). This CDR3 is 16 amino acids long. CDR3 nucleotides: TGTGCCAGCAGCGTACCCGGGACAACGGACTCCTACGAGCAGTACTTC. It translates to CASSVPGTTDSYEQYF.

The chain has TRBV4-2 and TRBJ2-2; the D gene is possibly TRBD1 (6 bases). This CDR3 comprises 16 residues. Per the germline V gene, CDR1 is LGHNA and CDR2 is YNFKEQ. The V and J ends lost 0 bases and 0 bases respectively, with 8 bases between them. The chain's CDR3 is CASSQDWTANTGELFF. In nucleotides, the CDR3 is TGTGCCAGCAGCCAAGATTGGACAGCGAACACCGGGGAGCTGTTTTTT.

The CDR3 protein is CATSRIPQGPSGAFF. CDR3 nucleotides: TGTGCCACCAGCAGGATCCCCCAGGGTCCGTCCGGAGCTTTCTTT. This chain uses TRBV15 with TRBJ1-1; TRBD1 is a possible D gene (5 bases). The CDR3 has 15 amino acids. Trimming stripped 3 bases from V and 10 bases from J, with 21 bases between. Looked up from germline, CDR1 is LNHNV and CDR2 is YYDKDF (reference sequence).

The rearrangement joins TRBV4-2 to TRBJ1-4; D ambiguous. Germline loops: CDR1 LGHNA, CDR2 YNFKEQ. Between the trimmed V and J ends, which lost 1 base and 8 bases, there was a span of 14 bases. The CDR3 spans 15 residues. In nucleotides, the CDR3 is TGTGCCAGCAGCCAAGGAAGTCAAAACTCCGAAAAACTGTTTTTT. Its translation is CASSQGSQNSEKLFF.

The chain recombines TRBV5-4 with TRBJ2-7; 13 bases align to TRBD2. The CDR3 extends over 15 amino acids. Germline trimming cut 4 bases from V and 4 bases from J; bases unmatched to any gene: 5. Germline V gene sequence: CDR1 SGHNT, CDR2 YYREEE (reference sequence). The CDR3 DNA is TGTGCCAGCAGCCCTGGGACTAGCGGGATTTACGAGCAGTACTTC. Protein: CASSPGTSGIYEQYF.

This sequence joins TRBV19 and TRBJ2-7; the D is unclear. The CDR3 is 14 residues long. CDR1 is LNHDA and CDR2 is SQIVND in the germline V gene (reference sequence). V gave up 4 bases and J gave up 3 bases, with 13 bases separating them. The CDR3 bases are TGTGCCAGTAGTACGTATTCGAGGAGCTACGAGCAGTACTTC. It translates to CASSTYSRSYEQYF.

The gene calls are TRBV7-8 and TRBJ2-7, with 9 bases identical to TRBD2. Germline-derived CDR1 and CDR2 are SGHVS and FQNEAQ. The CDR3 consists of 15 residues. V was clipped by 4 bases and J by 4 bases; unmatched bases: 8. The CDR3 protein is CASSSGAGGGYEQYF. The CDR3 nucleotides are TGTGCCAGCAGCTCCGGAGCGGGGGGCGGGTACGAGCAGTACTTC.

V gene TRBV18 combines with J gene TRBJ2-1, with TRBD1 matching over 7 bases. Per the germline V gene, CDR1 is KGHSH and CDR2 is LQKENI. V was clipped by 4 bases and J by 0 bases; unmatched bases: 6. This CDR3 has 16 residues. This CDR3 is CASSQGQSSSYNEQFF. In DNA form, the CDR3 reads TGTGCCAGCTCACAGGGACAGTCGAGCTCCTACAATGAGCAGTTCTTC.

This CDR3 is CASRPGQGNTGELFF. The CDR3 coding sequence is TGTGCCAGCAGACCGGGACAGGGAAACACCGGGGAGCTGTTTTTT. The genes are TRBV6-1 and TRBJ2-2; 9 bases align to TRBD1. The V and J ends lost 6 bases and 2 bases, in that order; junction bases with no gene match: 4. This CDR3 comprises 15 residues. The germline gives CDR1 MNHNS, CDR2 SASEGT.

This sequence joins TRBV5-4 and TRBJ1-6; a possible D gene is TRBD1 (6 bases). Germline V gives CDR1 SGHNT, CDR2 YYREEE (reference sequence). The CDR3 totals 14 residues. V was clipped by 0 bases and J by 10 bases, with 11 bases between them. DNA of the CDR3: TGTGCCAGCAGCTTGGCAGGGGTTTACTCACCCCTCCACTTT. Protein sequence: CASSLAGVYSPLHF.

This clone has a handful of counts. The chain combines TRBV18 with TRBJ2-1, with a tentative D call TRBD2 (6 bases). V shed 4 bases and J shed 9 bases, with 19 bases lying between them. Germline V lookup: CDR1 KGHSH, CDR2 LQKENI. The CDR3 has 15 residues. The CDR3 reads CASSRGTGARGEQFF. The DNA for the CDR3 is TGTGCCAGCTCACGAGGGACTGGGGCGAGGGGTGAGCAGTTCTTC.

The chain couples TRBV19 to TRBJ2-1; D not certain. Germline values: CDR1 LNHDA, CDR2 SQIVND (reference sequence). CDR3 size: 12 residues. V gave up 5 bases and J gave up 5 bases, with 7 bases separating them. CDR3 DNA sequence: TGTGCCAGTAGTCAACAGAACAATGAGCAGTTCTTC. It translates to CASSQQNNEQFF.

The gene calls are TRBV7-6 and TRBJ1-1, with D possibly TRBD1 on 5 matching bases. With 5 bases removed from V and 4 bases from J, the gap between germline ends came to 11 bases. Germline V CDR1 and CDR2: SGHVS, FNYEAQ. The CDR3 runs to 13 residues. CDR3 DNA sequence: TGTGCCAGCAGCCACGGGAGGGGCACTGAAGCTTTCTTT. It yields the protein CASSHGRGTEAFF.

The V call is TRBV10-3, the J call TRBJ2-7, with 9 bases that match TRBD1. The J segment lost 1 base and the V segment lost 3 bases, leaving 4 bases of the junction unmatched. The CDR3 loop spans 15 amino acids. Germline CDR1 and CDR2: ENHRY and SYGVKD. CDR3 sequence: CAISERTGDSYEQYF. In nucleotides, the CDR3 is TGTGCCATCAGTGAAAGGACAGGGGATTCCTACGAGCAGTACTTC.

This clone was observed a few times. The chain recombines TRBV6-5 with TRBJ1-6; a possible D gene is TRBD1 (5 bases). This CDR3 region has 16 residues. The V gene's germline CDR1 is MNHEY and CDR2 SVGAGI. V was shortened by 0 bases and J by 8 bases, with 14 bases between the two germline ends. CDR3 in DNA: TGTGCCAGCAGTTACTCGATGTCAGGGCCTTATTCACCCCTCCACTTT. Its translation: CASSYSMSGPYSPLHF.

CDR3 loop: CAWSVSEGAGYNEQFF. The CDR3 nucleotides are TGTGCCTGGAGTGTAAGCGAGGGGGCGGGCTACAATGAGCAGTTCTTC. This chain connects TRBV30 to TRBJ2-1, with 7 bases matching TRBD1. This CDR3 is 16 amino acids long. Germline CDR1 is GTSNPN and CDR2 is SVGIG (reference sequence). J gave up 3 bases and V 0 bases, and 8 bases lay outside the gene matches.

V usage is TRBV4-2 and J usage is TRBJ2-5, with D perhaps matching TRBD1 (6 bases). Germline-derived CDR1 and CDR2 are LGHNA and YNFKEQ. The CDR3 totals 15 residues. The V end lost 1 base, the J end lost 3 bases, and 12 bases lay between the germline ends. CDR3 bases: TGTGCCAGCAGCCAAGGCGACAGGAGAGAAGAGACCCAGTACTTC. Encoded protein: CASSQGDRREETQYF.

This chain joins TRBV7-6 and TRBJ1-4; D gene ambiguous. Trimming stripped 1 base from V and 2 bases from J, with 11 bases between. This CDR3 comprises 16 residues. Germline V gives CDR1 SGHVS, CDR2 FNYEAQ. CDR3 coding DNA: TGTGCCAGCAGCTTAGAGCCAGGAAGGACTAATGAAAAACTGTTTTTT. Translation gives CASSLEPGRTNEKLFF.

This clone was seen just once. V usage is TRBV30 and J usage is TRBJ2-7; tentatively, D is TRBD2 (6 bases). Trimming cost V 3 bases and J 2 bases, with 11 bases left between them. The CDR3 is 13 residues long. Looked up from germline, CDR1 is GTSNPN and CDR2 is SVGIG (reference sequence). CDR3 region: CAWSGGPTYEQYF. CDR3 nucleotides: TGTGCCTGGAGCGGGGGACCCACCTACGAGCAGTACTTC.

This rearrangement joins TRBV10-2 to TRBJ2-5; D may be TRBD2 (6 bases). V was shortened by 4 bases and J by 4 bases, with 13 bases between the two germline ends. The CDR3 length is 14 residues. Germline V gene sequence: CDR1 WSHSY, CDR2 SAAADI. CDR3 loop: CASSVGTGGETQYF. The DNA for the CDR3 is TGCGCCAGCAGTGTAGGCACCGGGGGAGAGACCCAGTACTTC.

The chain links TRBV5-1 to TRBJ1-2; perhaps TRBD1 as D (5 bases). Germline loops: CDR1 SGHRS, CDR2 YFSETQ. V shed 3 bases and J shed 7 bases, with 16 bases lying between them. CDR3 length: 14 residues. The CDR3: CASSSGEGASGYTF. DNA of the CDR3: TGCGCCAGCAGCTCCGGCGAAGGGGCAAGTGGCTACACCTTC.

The chain combines TRBV6-1 with TRBJ2-3; D may be TRBD2 (6 bases). Trimming took 1 base from V and 2 from J, leaving 16 bases between them. Per germline, CDR1 MNHNS and CDR2 SASEGT. The CDR3 runs to 17 residues. CDR3 nucleotide sequence: TGTGCCAGCAGTGAAGTCGGCTTCTGGGAGGACACAGATACGCAGTATTTT. Residues: CASSEVGFWEDTDTQYF.

The chain is built from TRBV5-1 and TRBJ2-2; 7 bases match TRBD1. The CDR3 is 15 residues long. The germline CDR1 and CDR2 sequences are SGHRS and YFSETQ. Losses at the gene ends were 3 bases for V and 0 bases for J; bases not matched to a gene: 2. The CDR3 DNA sequence: TGCGCCAGCAGCTGGACAGGAGCGAACACCGGGGAGCTGTTTTTT. Translation gives CASSWTGANTGELFF.